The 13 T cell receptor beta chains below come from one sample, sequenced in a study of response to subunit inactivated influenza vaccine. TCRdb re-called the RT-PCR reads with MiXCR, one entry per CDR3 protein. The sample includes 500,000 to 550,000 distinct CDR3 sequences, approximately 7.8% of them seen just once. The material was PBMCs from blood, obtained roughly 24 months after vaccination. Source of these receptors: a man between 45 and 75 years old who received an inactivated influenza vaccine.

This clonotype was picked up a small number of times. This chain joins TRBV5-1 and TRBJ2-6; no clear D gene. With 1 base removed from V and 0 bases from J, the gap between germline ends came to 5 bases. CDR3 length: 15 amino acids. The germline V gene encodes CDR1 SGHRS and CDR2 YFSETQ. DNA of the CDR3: TGCGCCAGCAGCTTGCAGATCTCTGGGGCCAACGTCCTGACTTTC. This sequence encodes CASSLQISGANVLTF.

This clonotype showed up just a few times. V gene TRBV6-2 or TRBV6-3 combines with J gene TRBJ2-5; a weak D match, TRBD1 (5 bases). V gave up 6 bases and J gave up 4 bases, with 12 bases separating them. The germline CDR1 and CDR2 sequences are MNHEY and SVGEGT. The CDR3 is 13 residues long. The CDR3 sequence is CASSSAGLETQYF. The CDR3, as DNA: TGTGCCAGCAGCTCAGCAGGGCTAGAGACCCAGTACTTC.

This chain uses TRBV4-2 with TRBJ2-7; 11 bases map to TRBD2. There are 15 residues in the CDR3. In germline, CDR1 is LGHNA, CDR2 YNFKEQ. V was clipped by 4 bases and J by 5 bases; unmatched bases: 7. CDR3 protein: CASSLGTSGWDEQYF. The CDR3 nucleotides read TGTGCCAGCAGCCTCGGGACTAGCGGTTGGGACGAGCAGTACTTC.

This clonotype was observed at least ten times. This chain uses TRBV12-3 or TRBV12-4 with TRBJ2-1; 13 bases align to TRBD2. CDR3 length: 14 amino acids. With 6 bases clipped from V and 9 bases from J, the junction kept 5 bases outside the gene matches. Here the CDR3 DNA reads TGTGCCAGCAGCGGACTAGCGGGAGTCGGTGAGCAGTTCTTC. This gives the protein CASSGLAGVGEQFF.

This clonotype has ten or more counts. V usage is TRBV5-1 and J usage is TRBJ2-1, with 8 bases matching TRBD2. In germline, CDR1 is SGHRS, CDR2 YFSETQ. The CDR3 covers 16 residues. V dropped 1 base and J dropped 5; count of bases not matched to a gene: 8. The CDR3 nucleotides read TGCGCCAGCAGCTTGTTGGTAGCGGGGACGGACAATGAGCAGTTCTTC. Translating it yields CASSLLVAGTDNEQFF.

Here the CDR3 reads CASSLVPSGAIYTGELFF. The CDR3 nucleotides are TGTGCCAGCAGTTTAGTCCCTAGCGGGGCTATATACACCGGGGAGCTGTTTTTT. The chain couples TRBV27 to TRBJ2-2; 9 positions agree with TRBD2. V lost 2 bases to trimming and J lost 3 bases; unmatched junction nucleotides: 10. This CDR3 is built from 18 residues. CDR1 and CDR2 (germline): MNHEY, SMNVEV (reference sequence).

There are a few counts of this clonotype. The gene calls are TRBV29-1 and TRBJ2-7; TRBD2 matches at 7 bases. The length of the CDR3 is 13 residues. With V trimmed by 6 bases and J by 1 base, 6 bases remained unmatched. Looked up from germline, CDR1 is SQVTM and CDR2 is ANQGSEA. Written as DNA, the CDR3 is TGCAGCGTCAAGGGGAGGGTTTCCTACGAGCAGTACTTC. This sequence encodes CSVKGRVSYEQYF.

The chain's CDR3 is CAISDGLAGESTEQYF. In DNA, the CDR3 is TGTGCCATCAGTGATGGTCTAGCGGGAGAGTCTACCGAGCAGTACTTC. V is TRBV10-3 and J is TRBJ2-7, with 10 bases aligning to TRBD2. Germline V gene data show CDR1 as ENHRY and CDR2 as SYGVKD. The CDR3 consists of 16 residues. Trimming removed 3 bases from V and 6 bases from J; junction bases left unmatched: 11.

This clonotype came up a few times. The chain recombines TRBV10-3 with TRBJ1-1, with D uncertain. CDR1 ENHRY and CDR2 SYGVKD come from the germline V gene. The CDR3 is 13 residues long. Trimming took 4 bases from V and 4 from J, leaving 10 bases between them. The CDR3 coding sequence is TGTGCCATCAGTGTTCGGTCTGGCACTGAAGCTTTCTTT. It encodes CAISVRSGTEAFF.

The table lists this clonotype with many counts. The CDR3 spells CSASGDVETQYF. CDR3 DNA: TGCAGTGCTAGCGGGGACGTCGAGACCCAGTACTTC. This sequence joins TRBV20-1 and TRBJ2-5, with D tentatively TRBD1 or TRBD2 (5 bases each). Trimming took off 3 bases at V and 5 bases at J, with 10 bases between the two ends. This CDR3 has 12 residues. Germline V CDR1 and CDR2: DFQATT, SNEGSKA (reference sequence).

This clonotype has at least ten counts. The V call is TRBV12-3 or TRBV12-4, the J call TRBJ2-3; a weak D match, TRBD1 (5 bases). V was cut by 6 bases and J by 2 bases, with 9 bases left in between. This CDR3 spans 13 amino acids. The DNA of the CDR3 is TGTGCCAGCAGCCCCAGGGTCACAGATACGCAGTATTTT. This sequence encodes CASSPRVTDTQYF.

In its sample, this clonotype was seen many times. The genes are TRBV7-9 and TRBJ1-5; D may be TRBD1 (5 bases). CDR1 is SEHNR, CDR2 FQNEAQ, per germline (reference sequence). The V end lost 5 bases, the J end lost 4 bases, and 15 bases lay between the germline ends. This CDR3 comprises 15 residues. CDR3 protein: CASSRDRSGNQPQHF. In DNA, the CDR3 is TGTGCCAGCAGCCGCGACAGATCGGGGAATCAGCCCCAGCATTTT. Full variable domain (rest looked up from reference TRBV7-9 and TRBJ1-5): DTGVSQNPRHKITKRGQNVTFRCDPISEHNRLYWYRQTLGQGPEFLTYFQNEAQLEKSRLLSDRFSAERPKGSFSTLEIQRTEQGDSAMYLCASSRDRSGNQPQHFGDGTRLSIL.

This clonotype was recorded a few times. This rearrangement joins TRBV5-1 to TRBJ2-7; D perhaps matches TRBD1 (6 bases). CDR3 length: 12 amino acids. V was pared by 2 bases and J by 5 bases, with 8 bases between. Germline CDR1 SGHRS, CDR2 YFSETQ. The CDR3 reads CASSFGGHEQYF. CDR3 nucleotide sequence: TGCGCCAGCAGCTTTGGGGGCCACGAGCAGTACTTC.